This passage covers 10 T cell receptor beta chains from one sample sequenced in a study of T cell responses to AZD1222 COVID-19 vaccine (dated by TCRdb to the early 2020s). Libraries came from the immunoSEQ multiplex PCR assay. Drawn from immuneACCESS, this table holds only the in-frame rearrangements with V and J called that TCRdb kept. Clones are partly lost; checked studies trace under half to an unresolved V gene and leave the rest unexplained. For this sample the table gives 70,000 to 80,000 clones, of which less than 85% were detected only once. Of the sample, around 50% is held by the ten largest clones. This specimen's time point label, per the study, means: about 28 days (+/-7) after the second vaccine dose. The sequencing used peripheral blood, collected 28 days after the second AZD1222 dose. These receptors all come from an adult who received the AZD1222 COVID-19 vaccine.

A remark on this clone: A much larger clone lies one base from this, so it may be a read error. The V gene is TRBV7-3, the J gene TRBJ2-2; D remains unclear. Germline CDR1 reads SGHTA; CDR2 reads FQGTGA. Trimming shortened V by 4 bases and J by 0 bases, and 0 bases separated the two germline ends. This CDR3 region has 12 residues. In DNA form, the CDR3 reads TGTGCCAGCAGCTCGAACACCGGGGAGCTGTTTTTT. This sequence encodes CASSSNTGELFF.

The V gene is TRBV11-2, the J gene TRBJ1-1, with TRBD1 matching over 7 bases. The CDR3 is 16 residues long. In germline, CDR1 is SGHAT, CDR2 FQNNGV. V was pared by 5 bases and J by 0 bases, with 9 bases of the junction left unmatched. CDR3 DNA sequence: TGTGCCAGCAGCCCATATCGACAGGGATTGAACACTGAAGCTTTCTTT. Translating gives CASSPYRQGLNTEAFF.

The chain joins TRBV19 to TRBJ2-4; the match to TRBD1 covers 11 bases. Per germline, CDR1 LNHDA and CDR2 SQIVND (reference sequence). The CDR3 loop spans 15 amino acids. J lost 8 bases, V lost 3 bases, and 6 bases had no gene match. CDR3 loop: CASSIRTGGLDIQYF. In DNA, the CDR3 is TGTGCCAGTAGTATCCGGACAGGGGGCCTTGACATTCAGTACTTC. The variable domain in full, completed from reference TRBV19 and TRBJ2-4, reads DGGITQSPKYLFRKEGQNVTLSCEQNLNHDAMYWYRQDPGQGLRLIYYSQIVNDFQKGDIAEGYSVSREKKESFPLTVTSAQKNPTAFYLCASSIRTGGLDIQYFGAGTRLSVL.

This clone was counted between two and nine times. The J gene is TRBJ2-1, the V gene TRBV11-3; TRBD2 is a possible D gene (6 bases). V lost 0 bases, J lost 1 base, and 10 bases lay in between. CDR1 is SGHNT, CDR2 YENEEA, per germline. The CDR3 is made up of 16 amino acids. CDR3 amino acids: CASSLDGGLSYNEQFF. In DNA form, the CDR3 reads TGTGCCAGCAGCTTAGATGGAGGGCTATCCTACAATGAGCAGTTCTTC.

This clone was found a few times. The genes are TRBV27 and TRBJ1-2; D may be TRBD1 (6 bases). The CDR3 length is 15 residues. CDR1 and CDR2 (germline): MNHEY, SMNVEV (reference sequence). Between the trimmed V and J ends, which lost 0 bases and 8 bases, there was a span of 16 bases. DNA of the CDR3: TGTGCCAGCAGTTTATCGTACAGGGCGGGGGGGGGCTACACCTTC. Translation: CASSLSYRAGGGYTF.

The rearrangement joins TRBV18 to TRBJ1-1, with 9 bases identical to TRBD1. CDR3 length: 18 residues. From germline, CDR1 is KGHSH and CDR2 LQKENI. J was trimmed by 4 bases and V by 4 bases; bases with no gene match: 16. The CDR3: CASSQYPGQGPSGTEAFF. CDR3 DNA: TGTGCCAGCTCACAGTATCCGGGACAGGGACCTTCGGGCACTGAAGCTTTCTTT.

The DNA of the CDR3 is TGTGCCAGCAGCCGCGACGCAGGGGGCCTGAGGTATGGCTACACCTTC. This sequence encodes CASSRDAGGLRYGYTF. The chain combines TRBV3-1 (or the pseudogene TRBV3-2) with TRBJ1-2; 8 bases map to TRBD1. This CDR3 region has 16 residues. V gave up 4 bases and J gave up 5 bases; unmatched junction bases: 12. The germline V gene encodes CDR1 LGHDT and CDR2 YNNKEL (reference sequence).

The J gene is TRBJ1-1, the V gene TRBV19; D uncertain. Trimming pared 7 bases from V and 4 bases from J, leaving 13 bases between. The CDR3 spans 13 residues. Germline assignment: CDR1 LNHDA and CDR2 SQIVND (reference sequence). For the CDR3, the DNA is TGTGCCAGTAAATTCCCAAGGTCCACTGAAGCTTTCTTT. It yields the protein CASKFPRSTEAFF.

This rearrangement joins TRBV7-6 to TRBJ2-7, with 11 bases matching TRBD2. This CDR3 spans 16 amino acids. Trimming at V came to 5 bases and at J to 0 bases, leaving 6 bases not matched to a gene. CDR1 is SGHVS and CDR2 is FNYEAQ in the germline V gene. CDR3 loop: CASSPYLAGGSYEQYF. CDR3 nucleotides: TGTGCCAGCAGCCCATATCTAGCGGGGGGCTCCTACGAGCAGTACTTC.

V gene TRBV5-1 combines with J gene TRBJ2-7; the D is unclear. The CDR3 totals 12 residues. The germline V and J ends were trimmed by 0 bases and 2 bases, with 3 bases remaining between them. Germline lookup yields CDR1 SGHRS and CDR2 YFSETQ. CDR3 DNA sequence: TGCGCCAGCAGCTTGGTCCCCTACGAGCAGTACTTC. Encoded protein: CASSLVPYEQYF.